This T cell receptor (beta chain) was recovered during a study of T cells in Graves' hyperthyroidism and ophthalmopathy. Study information: Staff took peripheral blood when the initial diagnosis was made, before any treatment began.

The CDR3 loop spans 15 amino acids. Trimming removed 5 bases at V and 0 bases at J, with 14 bases between. CDR1 and CDR2 (germline): SGHRS, YFSETQ. There were TCR beta CDR3 regions amplified from RNA transcripts. The HTBI primer set served for first-round RT-PCR of the TCR CDR3. TCRdb re-analysed the multiplex PCR reads in MiXCR, keeping a single row per CDR3 protein. The sample holds around 430,000 distinct CDR3 sequences, just under 15% seen once. This clonotype was counted many times. Its specificity is not known. Aged 18 to 65, the patients had hyperthyroidism that was newly diagnosed and had lasted under 2 months. The PBMCs were taken from around 9 ml of fresh peripheral blood. Study-wide findings and caveats: Most thyroid clonotypes expanded above 0.001 were also detected in blood.

V is TRBV5-1 and J is TRBJ1-2; possible D gene TRBD1, 5 bases. The sequence was obtained from a woman in her twenties or thirties with Graves' hyperthyroidism. Sequences were obtained from blood. For the CDR3, the DNA is TGCGCCAGCAGGCTCGGGACTCTCCCTAACTATGGCTACACCTTC. Encoded protein: CASRLGTLPNYGYTF.